Listed here is a single T cell receptor beta chain. The antigen is not known. This specimen includes other DNA sequences encoding the same CDR3. This specimen comes from a study of beta chain features in type 1 diabetes. Every isolated RNA sample was fully reverse transcribed, so sequencing captured expressed TCRB transcripts. The data were produced by immunoSEQ multiplex PCR, yet TCRdb's version contains in-frame clones alone and is incomplete. Among 310,000 or so clones, 8% were seen once, and the ten largest hold less than 0.45%. This CDR3 is 14 amino acids long. CDR1 is SEHNR and CDR2 is FQNEAQ in the germline V gene (reference sequence). The V end was cut by 1 base, the J end by 6 bases, with 11 bases between. General study findings and limits: The similarity of naive, central memory and Treg TCRB repertoires appeared greater among patients than among healthy donors.

The V call is TRBV7-9, the J call TRBJ2-3; possibly TRBD1 or TRBD2 for D (5 bases each). The sequencing sample was made of central memory CD4+ T cells from blood. This TCR was sampled from a woman under 30 in good health. The CDR3 nucleotides are TGTGCCAGCAGCTTAGATCGGGGCCGGGATACGCAGTATTTT. Its translation: CASSLDRGRDTQYF. Based on the CDR3 plus reference TRBV7-9 and TRBJ2-3, the full variable domain is DTGVSQNPRHKITKRGQNVTFRCDPISEHNRLYWYRQTLGQGPEFLTYFQNEAQLEKSRLLSDRFSAERPKGSFSTLEIQRTEQGDSAMYLCASSLDRGRDTQYFGPGTRLTVL.